The text below deals with one T cell receptor beta chain. The specificity of this receptor is unknown. At one of its ends the junction is not consistent with the germline gene, which may arise from a read error. Bulk unsorted tissue served as the source for RNA extraction, and RNA quality was assessed using a NanoDrop ND-1000 and an Agilent 2100. The donors were newly diagnosed lung cancer patients admitted for thoracic surgery in China from August to November 2014 who had not received prior chemotherapy. Anyone who had undergone radiotherapy or chemotherapy before, or who had another cancer at the same time, was left out of the study. Surgical tissue pieces of roughly 1-2.3 cm3 were preserved in RNAlater solution and stored at -80 °C until use. This specimen comes from a study of tumor and adjacent non-tumor tissue in lung cancer (dated by TCRdb to 2016 to 2019). Background for the entire study: The cohort included some 11 adenocarcinoma, 2 squamous cell carcinoma and 1 small cell lung cancer patients. The study compared bulk TCRbeta repertoires between lung tumor tissue and matched distant non-tumor lung tissue from about 14 lung cancer patients. Sequencing generated a total of 120 million or so productive TCRbeta reads, averaging approximately 3.8 million reads per sample. Ages among the approximately 15 patients ranged from about 31 to 76 years, there were 10 men and 5 women, and disease was at TNM stage I to III. Around 30 paired specimens, one tumor and one normal lung sample per patient, were profiled by TCRbeta CDR3 sequencing.

Library preparation was by multiplex PCR. TCRdb records Illumina HiSeq 2500 as the sequencer. TCRbeta libraries were constructed through three rounds of nested PCR with primers (Table S4) according to protocols adapted from ARM-PCR. PCR products of 200-500 bp were gel-excised and purified with the QIAquick gel extraction kit before sequencing. The published analysis was carried out like this. Trimmomatic was used to clean the reads, FLASH was used to merge the reads into complete CDR3 sequences, and MiTCR was used to assign the reads to V(D)J germline segments. VDJtools was used to compute clonal diversity as the inverse Simpson's index. A read counted as productive if the sequence was in-frame and lacked a premature stop codon. TCRdb trimmed the raw reads at Q25, called clones with MiXCR and kept productive beta chains. CDR3 protein duplicates are merged, each entry listing the most common genes and DNA. The V and J calls were not made by the authors but by TCRdb's processing. This sample is represented by fewer than 120,000 distinct CDR3 sequences; around 82% of them were singletons. The top ten clones comprise 22% of the sample.

Spanning cysteine to phenylalanine, the CDR3 consists of 14 amino acids. Just CDR3 DNA is preserved here, 42 bases in frame from base 1. CDR1 and CDR2 were assigned from the germline V gene (reference sequence) as LNHDA and SQIVND. Overall study outcomes, separate from this receptor: The top 100 clones made up a significantly larger cumulative share of the repertoire in normal lung than in tumor tissue. The sequencing platform is not named in the methods, and unique molecular identifiers are not mentioned. TCR diversity was significantly higher in younger patients, and higher tumor TCR diversity was associated with shorter overall and disease-free survival. The cohort had only about 16 patients, and the authors noted that larger samples and more detailed clinical data are needed. Because peripheral blood was not sequenced, the blood TCRbeta repertoires of the lung cancer patients in the study went unexamined. Significantly higher TCR diversity (inverse Simpson) was observed in tumor tissue than in normal lung tissue (roughly 390 vs 170, P = 0.0075, Mann-Whitney U test).

The rearranged segments are TRBV19 and TRBJ1-5, and perhaps TRBD1 as D gene, on 5 matching bases. The source is a man between 65 and 80 years old with non-small cell lung cancer. The sample comprised lung tumor tissue. The base sequence is TGCGCCAGTAGGCTCGGGGGAAGCAATCAGCCCCAGGATTTT. This gives the protein CASRLGGSNQPQDF.